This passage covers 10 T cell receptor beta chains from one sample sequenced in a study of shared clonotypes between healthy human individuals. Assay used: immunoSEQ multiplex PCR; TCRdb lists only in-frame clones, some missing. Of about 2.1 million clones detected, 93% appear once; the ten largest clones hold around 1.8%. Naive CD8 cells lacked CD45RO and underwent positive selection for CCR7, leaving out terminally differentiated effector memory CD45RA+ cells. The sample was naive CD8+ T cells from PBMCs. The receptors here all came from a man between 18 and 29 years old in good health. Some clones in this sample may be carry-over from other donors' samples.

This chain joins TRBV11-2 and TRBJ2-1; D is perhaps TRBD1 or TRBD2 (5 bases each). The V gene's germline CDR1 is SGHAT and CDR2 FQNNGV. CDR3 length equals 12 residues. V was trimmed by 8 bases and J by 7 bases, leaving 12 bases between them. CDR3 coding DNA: TGTGCCAGCGAGGGGCTGTGGAATGAGCAGTTCTTC. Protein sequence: CASEGLWNEQFF.

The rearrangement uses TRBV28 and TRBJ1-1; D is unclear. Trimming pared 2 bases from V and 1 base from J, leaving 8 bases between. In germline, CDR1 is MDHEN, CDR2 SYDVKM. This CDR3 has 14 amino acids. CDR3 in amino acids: CASSLVWGNTEAFF. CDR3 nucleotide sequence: TGTGCCAGCAGTTTAGTCTGGGGGAACACTGAAGCTTTCTTT.

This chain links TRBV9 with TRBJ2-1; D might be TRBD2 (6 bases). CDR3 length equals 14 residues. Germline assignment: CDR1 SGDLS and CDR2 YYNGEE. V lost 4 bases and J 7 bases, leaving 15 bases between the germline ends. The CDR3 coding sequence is TGTGCCAGCAGCACTCGGGACTCGAGGAATGAGCAGTTCTTC. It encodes CASSTRDSRNEQFF.

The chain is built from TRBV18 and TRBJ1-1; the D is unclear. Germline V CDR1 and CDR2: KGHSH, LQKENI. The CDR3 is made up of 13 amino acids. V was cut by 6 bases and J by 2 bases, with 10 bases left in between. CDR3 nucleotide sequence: TGTGCCAGCTCCGACGGGAAAAACACTGAAGCTTTCTTT. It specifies CASSDGKNTEAFF. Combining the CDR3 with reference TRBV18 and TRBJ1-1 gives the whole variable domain NAGVMQNPRHLVRRRGQEARLRCSPMKGHSHVYWYRQLPEEGLKFMVYLQKENIIDESGMPKERFSAEFPKEGPSILRIQQVVRGDSAAYFCASSDGKNTEAFFGQGTRLTVV.

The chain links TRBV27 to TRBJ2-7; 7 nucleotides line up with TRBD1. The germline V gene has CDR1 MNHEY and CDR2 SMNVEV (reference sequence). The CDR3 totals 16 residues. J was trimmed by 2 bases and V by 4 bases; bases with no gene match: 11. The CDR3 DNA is TGTGCCAGCAGTTATTCTTTCGGGACAGAGACCTACGAGCAGTACTTC. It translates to CASSYSFGTETYEQYF.

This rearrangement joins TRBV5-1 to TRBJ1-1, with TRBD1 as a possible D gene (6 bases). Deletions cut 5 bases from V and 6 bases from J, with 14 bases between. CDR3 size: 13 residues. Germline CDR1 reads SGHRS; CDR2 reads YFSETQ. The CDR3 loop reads CASSGYREAEAFF. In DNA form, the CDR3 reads TGCGCCAGCAGTGGGTACAGGGAGGCTGAAGCTTTCTTT.

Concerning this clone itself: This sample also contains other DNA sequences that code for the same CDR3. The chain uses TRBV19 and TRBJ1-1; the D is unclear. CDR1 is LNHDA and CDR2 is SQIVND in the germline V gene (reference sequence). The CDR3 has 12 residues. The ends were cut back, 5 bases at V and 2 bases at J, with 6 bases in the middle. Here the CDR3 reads CASSWENTEAFF. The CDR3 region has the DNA TGTGCCAGTAGTTGGGAAAACACTGAAGCTTTCTTT.

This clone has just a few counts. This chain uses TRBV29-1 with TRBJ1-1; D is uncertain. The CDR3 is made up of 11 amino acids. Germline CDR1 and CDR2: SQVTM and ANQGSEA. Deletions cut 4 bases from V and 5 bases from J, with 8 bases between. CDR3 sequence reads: CSVGMLTEAFF. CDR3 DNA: TGCAGCGTTGGGATGCTAACTGAAGCTTTCTTT.

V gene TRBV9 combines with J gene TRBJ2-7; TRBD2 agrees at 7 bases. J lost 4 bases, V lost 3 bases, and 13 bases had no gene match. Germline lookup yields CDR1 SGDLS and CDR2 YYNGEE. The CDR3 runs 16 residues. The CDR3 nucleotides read TGTGCCAGCAGCGCACGGGGTGGCGGGGGTGATTACGAGCAGTACTTC. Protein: CASSARGGGGDYEQYF.

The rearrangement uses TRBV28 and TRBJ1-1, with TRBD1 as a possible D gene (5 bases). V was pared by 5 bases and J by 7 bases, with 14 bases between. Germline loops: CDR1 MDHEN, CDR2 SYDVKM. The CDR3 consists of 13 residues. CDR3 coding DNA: TGTGCCAGCAGTCCCATCGGGACTTTTGAAGCTTTCTTT. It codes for CASSPIGTFEAFF.